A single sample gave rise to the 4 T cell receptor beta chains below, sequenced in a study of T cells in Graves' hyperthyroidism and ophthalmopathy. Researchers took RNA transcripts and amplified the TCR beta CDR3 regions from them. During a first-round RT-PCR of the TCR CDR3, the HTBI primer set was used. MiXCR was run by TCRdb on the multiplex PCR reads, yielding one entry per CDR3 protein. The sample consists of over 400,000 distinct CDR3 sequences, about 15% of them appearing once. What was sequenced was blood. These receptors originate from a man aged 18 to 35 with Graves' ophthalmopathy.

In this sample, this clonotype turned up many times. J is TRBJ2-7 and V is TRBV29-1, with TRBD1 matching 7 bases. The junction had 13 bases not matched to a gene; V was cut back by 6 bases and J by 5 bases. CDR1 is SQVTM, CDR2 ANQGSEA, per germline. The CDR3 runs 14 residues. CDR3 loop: CSVPGTVGGHEQYF. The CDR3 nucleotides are TGCAGCGTGCCCGGGACAGTTGGAGGCCACGAGCAGTACTTC.

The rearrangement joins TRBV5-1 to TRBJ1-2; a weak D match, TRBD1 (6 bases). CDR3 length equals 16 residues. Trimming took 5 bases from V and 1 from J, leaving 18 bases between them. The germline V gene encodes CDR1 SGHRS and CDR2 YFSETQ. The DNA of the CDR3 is TGCGCCAGCAGATCAACTGGACAGAGCTTTAACTATGGCTACACCTTC. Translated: CASRSTGQSFNYGYTF.

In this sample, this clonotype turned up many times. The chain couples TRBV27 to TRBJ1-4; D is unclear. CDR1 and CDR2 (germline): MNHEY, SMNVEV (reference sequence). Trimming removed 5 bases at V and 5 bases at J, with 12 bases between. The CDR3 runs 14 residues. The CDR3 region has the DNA TGTGCCAGCAGTCCCCTCACCGTGAATGAAAAACTGTTTTTT. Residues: CASSPLTVNEKLFF.

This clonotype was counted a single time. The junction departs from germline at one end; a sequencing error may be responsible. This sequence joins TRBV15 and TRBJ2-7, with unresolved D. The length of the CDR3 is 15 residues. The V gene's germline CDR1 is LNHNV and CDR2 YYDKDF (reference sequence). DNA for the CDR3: TGTGCCACCAGCAGAGAGACCCGGATTTCCTACGAGCAGCACTTC. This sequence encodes CATSRETRISYEQHF.